The present T cell receptor beta chain was sequenced within a study of blood T cell repertoires in COVID-19. As for the study in general: The United States, Italy and Spain provided the acute and convalescent COVID-19 samples. T cells, B-cell-depleted T cells, or PBMCs supplied cDNA or gDNA.

Patients at the Seattle site were enrolled during active infection and followed longitudinally. CDR1 and CDR2 (germline): MNHEY, SVGAGI. The CDR3 sequence is 14 residues long. V was clipped by 6 bases and J by 7 bases, with 18 bases between them. Authors' methods: Estimated nucleated cell counts came from reference gene primer amplification. Repertoires were generated with immunoSEQ multiplex PCR, while TCRdb's copy carries only in-frame clones and drops some. That table supplies the V and J calls and clone size; D and trimming were determined from the DNA. The repertoire has roughly 130,000 clones, 88% of them found once; the top ten carry roughly 2.5%.

The chain carries TRBV6-5 and TRBJ1-1; possible D gene TRBD1, 6 bases. Sequencing was carried out using peripheral blood. The source is a human donor with COVID-19, enrolled during active disease. The donor label of this sample is uncertain. The DNA of the CDR3 is TGTGCCAGCAGACCTGGACAGTACAATCTTGAAGCTTTCTTT. It is translated as CASRPGQYNLEAFF.